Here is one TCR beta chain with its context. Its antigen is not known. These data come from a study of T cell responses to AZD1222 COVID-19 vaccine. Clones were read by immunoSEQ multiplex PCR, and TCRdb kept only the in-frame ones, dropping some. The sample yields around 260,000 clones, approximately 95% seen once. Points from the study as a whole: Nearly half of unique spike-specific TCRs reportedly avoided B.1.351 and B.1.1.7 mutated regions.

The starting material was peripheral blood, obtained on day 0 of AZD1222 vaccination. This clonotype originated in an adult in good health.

CDR3 residues: CASSPTPGDEQYF. The CDR3 nucleotides are TGCGCCAGCAGCCCGACACCGGGGGACGAGCAGTACTTC. This chain connects TRBV5-1 to TRBJ2-7; maybe TRBD2 (6 bases). The ends were cut back, 4 bases at V and 5 bases at J, with 13 bases in the middle. The germline V gene has CDR1 SGHRS and CDR2 YFSETQ. This CDR3 region has 13 residues.